A single sample gave rise to the 11 T cell receptor beta chains below, sequenced in a study of molecular identifiers for immune sequencing clone quantification (dated by TCRdb to 2016 to 2018). Library preparation was by PCR. The sample was run on an Illumina HiSeq 4000. TCRdb reanalyzed the raw reads on its own, using fastp at Q25 for trimming and MiXCR for clone calling, and kept in-frame beta chains. Duplicate CDR3 protein sequences are folded into a single record with the most common DNA and genes. This sample is represented by about 68,000 distinct CDR3 sequences; roughly 18% of them were singletons. Of the sample, roughly 1.5% is held by the ten largest clones. Sequencing was carried out using naive CD8+ T cells from blood, with Jurkat cell RNA spiked in. This sample's cell subset or site label indicates: FACS-sorted CD8+CD4-CCR7+CD45RA+ naive T cells. The receptors derive from a human donor in good health. Some libraries in this study had Jurkat cell RNA spiked in.

This clonotype was detected many times. V usage is TRBV20-1 and J usage is TRBJ1-2, with a tentative D call TRBD1 (6 bases). CDR1 DFQATT and CDR2 SNEGSKA come from the germline V gene (reference sequence). V was shortened by 0 bases and J by 2 bases, with 10 bases between the two germline ends. The length of the CDR3 is 14 residues. The CDR3: CSARDLTGNYGYTF. The CDR3 DNA follows: TGCAGTGCTAGAGACTTAACAGGGAACTATGGCTACACCTTC.

About this clonotype: This may come from a read error, since a much larger clone is one base off. V is TRBV5-3 and J is TRBJ1-2; TRBD1 might be the D (6 bases). TRBV5-3 is flagged as an ORF with uncertain function. The CDR3 is 15 residues long. V lost 8 bases, J lost 3 bases, and 20 bases lay in between. The CDR3 sequence is CASSPGQNEDYGYTF. CDR3 sequence (DNA): TGTGCCAGCAGCCCCGGACAGAACGAAGACTATGGCTACACCTTC.

The rearrangement uses TRBV27 and TRBJ1-2, with D hard to call. V lost 3 bases to trimming and J lost 8 bases, with 22 bases between them. The CDR3 contains 16 residues. Germline CDR1 reads MNHEY; CDR2 reads SMNVEV (reference sequence). CDR3 nucleotides: TGTGCCAGCAGTTTCTGGGTCGGCATCTCGGAGGAGGGCTACACCTTC. Protein product: CASSFWVGISEEGYTF.

This clonotype was observed many times. The V call is TRBV12-3 or TRBV12-4, the J call TRBJ1-2, with unresolved D. This CDR3 contains 14 residues. Between the trimmed V and J ends, which lost 3 bases and 0 bases, there was a span of 8 bases. As DNA, the CDR3 is TGTGCCAGCAGTTTCTCCCTAGCTAACTATGGCTACACCTTC. Its protein product is CASSFSLANYGYTF.

The table lists this clonotype with a few counts. V and J are TRBV7-9 and TRBJ2-7; D possibly uses TRBD1 or TRBD2 (5 bases each). V was trimmed by 5 bases and J by 1 base, leaving 9 bases between them. The CDR3 is 13 amino acids. Per the germline V gene, CDR1 is SEHNR and CDR2 is FQNEAQ (reference sequence). The CDR3 DNA sequence: TGTGCCAGCAGCGACGGGGCGTCCTACGAGCAGTACTTC. Amino acids: CASSDGASYEQYF. The entire variable domain, with the rest obtained from reference TRBV7-9 and TRBJ2-7, is as follows: DTGVSQNPRHKITKRGQNVTFRCDPISEHNRLYWYRQTLGQGPEFLTYFQNEAQLEKSRLLSDRFSAERPKGSFSTLEIQRTEQGDSAMYLCASSDGASYEQYFGPGTRLTVT.

A word on this clonotype: Given a much more abundant clone one base away, this may be a read error. Given the absence of the conserved phenylalanine or tryptophan at the CDR3 end, a read error is likely. The rearrangement uses TRBV5-6 and TRBJ2-6; a weak D match, TRBD1 (6 bases). This CDR3 is 16 amino acids long. CDR1 and CDR2 (germline): SGHDT, YYEEEE. Trimming took off 4 bases at V and 0 bases at J, with 11 bases between the two ends. In DNA, the CDR3 is TGTGCCAGCAGCGTACAGGGTTACTCTGGGGCCAACGTCCTGACTCTC. Amino acid sequence: CASSVQGYSGANVLTL.

This clonotype was recorded once. A much more abundant neighbour one base away suggests this may be a read error. The chain uses TRBV27 and TRBJ2-7; 7 bases match TRBD1. There are 13 residues in the CDR3. Germline assignment: CDR1 MNHEY and CDR2 SMNVEV (reference sequence). The CDR3: CASSYRGVYERYF. CDR3 DNA sequence: TGTGCCAGCAGTTACAGGGGTGTCTACGAGCGGTACTTC.

As to this clonotype: It may be a read error: a sequence one base away is much more abundant. The final CDR3 position lacks the conserved phenylalanine or tryptophan, pointing to a likely read error. This chain connects TRBV3-1 to TRBJ1-1; possible D gene TRBD1, 6 bases. The CDR3 loop spans 12 amino acids. V was cut by 2 bases and J by 5 bases, with 6 bases left in between. Germline CDR1 reads LGHDT; CDR2 reads YNNKEL (reference sequence). The CDR3 bases are TGTGCCAGCAGCCAAAGGGGGACTGAAGCTTTCCTT. Amino acid sequence: CASSQRGTEAFL.

The rearrangement uses TRBV15 and TRBJ2-1; 9 positions agree with TRBD2. CDR1 and CDR2 from the germline V gene are LNHNV and YYDKDF (reference sequence). CDR3 length: 15 amino acids. With 4 bases clipped from V and 2 bases from J, the junction kept 3 bases outside the gene matches. The CDR3 coding sequence is TGTGCCACCAGCACAGGGACTAGCCCCTACAATGAGCAGTTCTTC. It yields the protein CATSTGTSPYNEQFF.

This clonotype was counted ten times or more. V usage is TRBV10-3 and J usage is TRBJ2-7; 9 bases line up with TRBD1. This CDR3 has 14 residues. Trimming took 5 bases from V and 4 from J; bases not matched to a gene: 6. CDR1 is ENHRY, CDR2 SYGVKD, per germline. The CDR3 reads CAISHRDRDYEQYF. The CDR3 region has the DNA TGTGCCATCAGTCACCGGGACAGGGATTACGAGCAGTACTTC.

In the case of this clonotype: Just one base apart from a much larger clone, this may be a read error. The rearrangement links TRBV30 to TRBJ2-7, with a tentative D call TRBD2 (5 bases). The CDR3 loop spans 16 amino acids. The germline gives CDR1 GTSNPN, CDR2 SVGIG (reference sequence). V was cut by 0 bases and J by 2 bases, with 17 bases left in between. CDR3 DNA sequence: TGTGCCTGGAGTGTACCCGGACCGGGGTTTCCCTACGAGCAGTACTTC. As protein: CAWSVPGPGFPYEQYF.